This passage covers 21 T cell receptor beta chains from one sample sequenced in a study of spatial heterogeneity in lung cancer. Time point meaning: sample taken at primary tumor resection. The antigens for these receptors are not known. Each CDR3 protein is one row after TCRdb ran MiXCR on the 5' RACE reads. The data contain roughly 16,000 distinct CDR3 sequences, 6.5% to 8.5% of them singletons. Study findings and constraints: In tumors, expanded intratumoral alpha and beta TCR counts tracked mutation counts.

The specimen was lung tumor tissue, collected at surgery. The receptors were sampled from a female donor with early-stage non-small cell lung cancer.

Points on this clonotype: This beta chain is a stray read from a library made for alpha chains; its abundance is not meaningful. The genes are TRBV5-4 and TRBJ2-7, with TRBD2 matching over 7 bases. CDR3 size: 16 residues. The ends lost 4 bases at V and 3 bases at J; junction bases unmatched: 13. Germline CDR1 is SGHNT and CDR2 is YYREEE (reference sequence). This CDR3 is CASSPGEGFKNYEQYF. In DNA, the CDR3 is TGTGCCAGCAGCCCCGGGGAGGGGTTCAAGAACTACGAGCAGTACTTC.

Relative to its sample, this clonotype is medium-sized (0.01 to 0.1%). The library was prepared for alpha chains; this beta chain is a stray read, so its frequency means little. The chain combines TRBV12-3 or TRBV12-4 with TRBJ1-4; 10 nucleotides line up with TRBD1. This CDR3 comprises 15 residues. V gave up 3 bases and J gave up 8 bases; unmatched junction bases: 6. CDR3 sequence reads: CASSFHWDRGEKLFF. CDR3 sequence (DNA): TGTGCCAGCAGTTTTCACTGGGACAGGGGAGAAAAACTGTTTTTT.

This clonotype was observed many times. This beta chain appears as a stray read in a library generated for alpha chains; its size is not informative. The genes are TRBV5-1 and TRBJ1-1, with 7 nucleotides matching TRBD1. The CDR3 covers 15 residues. V gave up 4 bases and J gave up 8 bases; unmatched junction bases: 14. Germline V gives CDR1 SGHRS, CDR2 YFSETQ. CDR3 DNA: TGCGCCAGCAGCCCTAACGGACAGGTTCTCCAGGAAGCTTTCTTT. Protein: CASSPNGQVLQEAFF.

In this sample, this clonotype is medium-sized. This beta chain slipped into a library made for alpha chains as a stray read, so its size is not meaningful. This chain uses TRBV3-1 with TRBJ1-6; 8 bases align to TRBD1. Germline CDR1 is LGHDT and CDR2 is YNNKEL (reference sequence). Germline trimming cut 5 bases from V and 10 bases from J; bases unmatched to any gene: 7. The length of the CDR3 is 14 residues. CDR3 loop: CASSSGTGESPLHF. The CDR3, as DNA: TGTGCCAGCAGCTCCGGGACAGGAGAGTCACCCCTCCACTTT. The complete variable domain, with remaining parts taken from reference TRBV3-1 and TRBJ1-6, reads DTAVSQTPKYLVTQMGNDKSIKCEQNLGHDTMYWYKQDSKKFLKIMFSYNNKELIINETVPNRFSPKSPDKAHLNLHINSLELGDSAVYFCASSSGTGESPLHFGNGTRLTVT.

This clonotype showed up many times. Little can be read into the size of this beta chain, an off-target read in a library designed for alpha chains. This rearrangement joins TRBV19 to TRBJ1-4, with TRBD1 matching 7 bases. The J segment lost 6 bases and the V segment lost 7 bases, leaving 8 bases of the junction unmatched. The V gene's germline CDR1 is LNHDA and CDR2 SQIVND (reference sequence). The length of the CDR3 is 14 residues. CDR3 nucleotide sequence: TGTGCCAGTAAGAAGGGACAGAACGATGAAAAACTGTTTTTT. It encodes CASKKGQNDEKLFF. Using reference TRBV19 and TRBJ1-4 for the parts outside the CDR3, the full variable domain is DGGITQSPKYLFRKEGQNVTLSCEQNLNHDAMYWYRQDPGQGLRLIYYSQIVNDFQKGDIAEGYSVSREKKESFPLTVTSAQKNPTAFYLCASKKGQNDEKLFFGSGTQLSVL.

This clonotype was found many times. This beta chain turned up in a library designed for alpha chains; as an off-target read, its abundance says little. CDR3 nucleotides: TGCAGCGTTGATTCTTACAGGGGAGATACGCAGTATTTT. This codes for CSVDSYRGDTQYF. This rearrangement joins TRBV29-1 to TRBJ2-3; 7 bases align to TRBD1. CDR3 length equals 13 residues. CDR1 and CDR2 (germline): SQVTM, ANQGSEA. V dropped 3 bases and J dropped 5; count of bases not matched to a gene: 5.

This clonotype has a count of ten or more. This beta chain lies outside the target of a library built for alpha chains; its clone size means little. The V call is TRBV4-3, the J call TRBJ2-2, with D perhaps matching TRBD2 (5 bases). The V gene lost 3 bases and the J gene lost 1 base, with 9 bases spanning the gap. The CDR3 totals 15 residues. The germline CDR1 and CDR2 sequences are LGHNA and YSLEER. CDR3 nucleotides: TGCGCCAGCAGCCACGTAGGACTGAACACCGGGGAGCTGTTTTTT. Translation gives CASSHVGLNTGELFF.

This clonotype was seen many times. This beta chain is an off-target read within a library intended for alpha chains, so its frequency means little. The chain uses TRBV7-2 and TRBJ2-2; D remains ambiguous. V lost 5 bases and J lost 5, with 6 bases in between. The germline CDR1 and CDR2 sequences are SGHTA and FQGNSA. CDR3 size: 12 residues. This chain's CDR3 is CASSMSTGELFF. The CDR3 nucleotides are TGTGCCAGCAGCATGAGTACCGGGGAGCTGTTTTTT.

In this sample, this clonotype turned up a few times. The library was designed around alpha chains, so this beta chain is a stray read whose abundance carries little weight. CDR3 in DNA: TGTGCCAGCTCACCAAGTACGTCAGGGGTCAAATCACCCCTCCACTTT. It codes for CASSPSTSGVKSPLHF. The chain recombines TRBV18 with TRBJ1-6; D may be TRBD1 (6 bases). The germline CDR1 and CDR2 sequences are KGHSH and LQKENI. This CDR3 has 16 amino acids. V was shortened by 2 bases and J by 10 bases, with 18 bases between the two germline ends.

The table lists this clonotype with many counts. Because this beta chain is a stray read in a library intended to capture alpha chains, its abundance should not be given much weight. V gene TRBV20-1 combines with J gene TRBJ1-6, with a weak D call TRBD1 (5 bases). This CDR3 has 15 amino acids. Per the germline V gene, CDR1 is DFQATT and CDR2 is SNEGSKA (reference sequence). Trimming left V 0 bases short and J 5 bases short, with 11 bases between. The CDR3 DNA reads TGCAGTGCTAGAGATGGGGGAGTCCATAATTCACCCCTCCACTTT. This gives the protein CSARDGGVHNSPLHF.

This clonotype has ten or more counts. With the library built for alpha chains, this beta chain is off target and its frequency is not meaningful. The chain is built from TRBV20-1 and TRBJ2-7, with TRBD2 matching over 10 bases. The CDR3 length is 15 residues. The germline V gene has CDR1 DFQATT and CDR2 SNEGSKA (reference sequence). The junction had 8 bases not matched to a gene; V was cut back by 3 bases and J by 3 bases. The CDR3 protein is CSASRKRGGYYEQYF. CDR3 DNA: TGCAGTGCTAGTCGGAAGCGGGGGGGCTACTACGAGCAGTACTTC.

Ten or more counts support this clonotype. This beta chain is an unintended read in a library built for alpha chains; its size means little. The V gene is TRBV10-3, the J gene TRBJ2-3, with 12 nucleotides matching TRBD2. Germline loops: CDR1 ENHRY, CDR2 SYGVKD. After removal of 6 bases from V and 2 bases from J, the junction contained 6 bases not matched to a gene. The CDR3 covers 16 residues. The CDR3 sequence is CAIRKTSGGHTDTQYF. The CDR3 DNA is TGTGCCATCAGAAAGACTAGCGGGGGACACACAGATACGCAGTATTTT.

By its share, this clonotype is medium-sized. For a library built for alpha chains, this beta chain is a stray read; little rests on its size. The chain employs TRBV7-2 and TRBJ2-5; D gene uncertain. The germline gives CDR1 SGHTA, CDR2 FQGNSA. Between the trimmed V and J ends, which lost 2 bases and 2 bases, there was a span of 0 bases. The CDR3 spans 11 residues. The CDR3 sequence: CASSLQETQYF. Here the CDR3 DNA reads TGTGCCAGCAGCTTACAAGAGACCCAGTACTTC.

This clonotype has a count of ten or more. Found in a library prepared for alpha chains, this beta chain is an off-target read, and its abundance has little meaning. The chain couples TRBV15 to TRBJ2-6; D may be TRBD1 (5 bases). The CDR3 contains 16 residues. Germline lookup yields CDR1 LNHNV and CDR2 YYDKDF (reference sequence). V was clipped by 3 bases and J by 0 bases, with 9 bases between them. CDR3: CATSRAGRSGANVLTF. CDR3 nucleotide sequence: TGTGCCACCAGCAGGGCAGGGCGCTCTGGGGCCAACGTCCTGACTTTC.

This clonotype is labeled as medium-sized (0.01 to 0.1%). The library was prepared for alpha chains; this beta chain is a stray read, so its frequency means little. The V gene is TRBV20-1, the J gene TRBJ2-3; 13 positions agree with TRBD2. The junction had 9 bases not matched to a gene; V was cut back by 6 bases and J by 6 bases. The CDR3 sequence is 15 residues long. Germline V gene lookup returns CDR1 DFQATT and CDR2 SNEGSKA (reference sequence). CDR3 in amino acids: CSATGTSGVLDTQYF. Written as DNA, the CDR3 is TGCAGTGCGACAGGGACTAGCGGGGTTTTGGATACGCAGTATTTT.

This clonotype was detected ten times or more. This beta chain is an unintended read in a library built for alpha chains; its size means little. DNA for the CDR3: TGTGCCAGCAGCTTAGTAGGCAGGGGGCTAGCCAGAGACTATGGCTACACCTTC. Amino acids: CASSLVGRGLARDYGYTF. This rearrangement joins TRBV7-2 to TRBJ1-2, with TRBD1 identical over 8 bases. The J segment lost 3 bases and the V segment lost 1 base, leaving 13 bases of the junction unmatched. This CDR3 is 18 amino acids long. The germline gives CDR1 SGHTA, CDR2 FQGNSA. The full variable domain, in which reference TRBV7-2 and TRBJ1-2 provide the parts outside the CDR3, is GAGVSQSPSNKVTEKGKDVELRCDPISGHTALYWYRQSLGQGLEFLIYFQGNSAPDKSGLPSDRFSAERTGGSVSTLTIQRTQQEDSAVYLCASSLVGRGLARDYGYTFGSGTRLTVV.

This clonotype showed up just a few times. The library was built for alpha chains, so this beta chain is an off-target read and its size means little. The chain employs TRBV5-4 and TRBJ1-1; TRBD1 matches 12 bases. V shed 4 bases and J 1 base; nucleotides not matched to a gene: 5. The CDR3 is made up of 16 amino acids. Germline V gene data show CDR1 as SGHNT and CDR2 as YYREEE (reference sequence). CDR3 bases: TGTGCCAGCAGCCGGGGACAGGGGGCCCGGAACACTGAAGCTTTCTTT. The encoded protein is CASSRGQGARNTEAFF.

Ten or more counts support this clonotype. Found in a library prepared for alpha chains, this beta chain is an off-target read, and its abundance has little meaning. The CDR3 nucleotides are TGTGCCAGCAGTTTAGGGACAGAAGGTTCACCCCTCCACTTT. It yields the protein CASSLGTEGSPLHF. This chain links TRBV12-3 or TRBV12-4 with TRBJ1-6, with D maybe TRBD1 (6 bases). The ends were cut back, 1 base at V and 9 bases at J, with 10 bases in the middle. The CDR3 runs 14 residues.

This clonotype was recorded at least ten times. Being off target in a library aimed at alpha chains, this beta chain has a size of little meaning. The chain links TRBV6-5 to TRBJ1-3; D is uncertain. The CDR3 has 15 amino acids. In germline, CDR1 is MNHEY, CDR2 SVGAGI. V dropped 2 bases and J dropped 7 bases, with 15 bases sitting between them. The CDR3 region has the DNA TGTGCCAGCAGTTACAGCCGGGCAGCGGGGAACACCATATATTTT. Translation gives CASSYSRAAGNTIYF.

Sample share makes this clonotype medium-sized. The size of this beta chain means little, since it is a stray read in a library made for alpha chains. The genes are TRBV7-2 and TRBJ2-3, with no clear D. CDR1 SGHTA and CDR2 FQGNSA come from the germline V gene. V lost 5 bases to trimming and J lost 2 bases, with 2 bases between them. The CDR3 covers 11 residues. The CDR3 loop is CASSPTDTQYF. Written as DNA, the CDR3 is TGTGCCAGCAGCCCCACAGATACGCAGTATTTT.

In this sample, this clonotype turned up a few times. In a library made to pick up alpha chains, this beta chain is a stray read with a size that means little. J is TRBJ2-3 and V is TRBV20-1; D unresolved. Between the trimmed V and J ends, which lost 6 bases and 5 bases, there was a span of 9 bases. In germline, CDR1 is DFQATT, CDR2 SNEGSKA (reference sequence). This CDR3 is built from 11 residues. CDR3 region: CSAAPEDTQYF. Written as DNA, the CDR3 is TGCAGTGCAGCCCCGGAAGATACGCAGTATTTT.